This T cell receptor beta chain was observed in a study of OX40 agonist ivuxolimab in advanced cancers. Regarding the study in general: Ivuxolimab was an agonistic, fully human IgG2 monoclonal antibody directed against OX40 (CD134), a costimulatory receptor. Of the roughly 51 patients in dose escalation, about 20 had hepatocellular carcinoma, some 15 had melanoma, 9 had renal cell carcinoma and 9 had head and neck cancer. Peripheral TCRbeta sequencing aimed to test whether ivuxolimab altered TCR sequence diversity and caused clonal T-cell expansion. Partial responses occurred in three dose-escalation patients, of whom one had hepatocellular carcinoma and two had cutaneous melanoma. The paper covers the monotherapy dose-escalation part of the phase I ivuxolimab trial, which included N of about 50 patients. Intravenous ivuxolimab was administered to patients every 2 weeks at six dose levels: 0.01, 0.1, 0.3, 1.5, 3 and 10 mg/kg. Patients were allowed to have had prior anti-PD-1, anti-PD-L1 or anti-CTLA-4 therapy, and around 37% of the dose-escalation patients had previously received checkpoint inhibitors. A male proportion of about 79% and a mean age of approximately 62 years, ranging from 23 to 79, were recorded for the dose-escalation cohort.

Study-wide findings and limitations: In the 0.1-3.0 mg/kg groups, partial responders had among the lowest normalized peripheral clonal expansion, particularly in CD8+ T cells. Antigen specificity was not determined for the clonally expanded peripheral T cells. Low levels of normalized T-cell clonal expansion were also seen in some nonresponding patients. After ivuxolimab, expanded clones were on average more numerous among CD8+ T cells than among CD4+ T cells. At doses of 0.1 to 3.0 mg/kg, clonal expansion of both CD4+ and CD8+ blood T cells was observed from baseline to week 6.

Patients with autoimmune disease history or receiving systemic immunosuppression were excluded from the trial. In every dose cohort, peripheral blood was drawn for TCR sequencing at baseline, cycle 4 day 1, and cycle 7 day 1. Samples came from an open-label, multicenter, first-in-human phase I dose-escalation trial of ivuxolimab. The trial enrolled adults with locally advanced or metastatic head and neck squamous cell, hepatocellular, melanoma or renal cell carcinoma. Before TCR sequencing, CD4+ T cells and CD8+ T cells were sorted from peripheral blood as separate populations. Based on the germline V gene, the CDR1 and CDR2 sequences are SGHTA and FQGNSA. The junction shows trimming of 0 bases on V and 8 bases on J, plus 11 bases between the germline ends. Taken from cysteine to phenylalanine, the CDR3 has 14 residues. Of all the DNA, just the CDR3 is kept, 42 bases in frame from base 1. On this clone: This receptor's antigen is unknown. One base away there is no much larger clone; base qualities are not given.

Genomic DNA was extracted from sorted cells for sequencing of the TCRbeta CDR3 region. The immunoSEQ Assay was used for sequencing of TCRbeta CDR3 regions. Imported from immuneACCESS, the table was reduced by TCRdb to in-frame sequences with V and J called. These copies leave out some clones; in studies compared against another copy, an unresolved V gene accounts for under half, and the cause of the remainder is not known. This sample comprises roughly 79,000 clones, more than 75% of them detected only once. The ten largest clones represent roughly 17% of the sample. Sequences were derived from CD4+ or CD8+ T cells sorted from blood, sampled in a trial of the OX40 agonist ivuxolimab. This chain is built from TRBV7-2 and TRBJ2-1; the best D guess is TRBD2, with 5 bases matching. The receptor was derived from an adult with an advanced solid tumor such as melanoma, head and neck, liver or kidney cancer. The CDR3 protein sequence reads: CASSLAGDKYEQFF. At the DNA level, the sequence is TGTGCCAGCAGCTTAGCGGGAGATAAGTATGAGCAGTTCTTC.